These 17 T cell receptor beta chains originate from one sample sequenced in a study of blood T cell repertoires in COVID-19. Repertoires were generated with immunoSEQ multiplex PCR, while TCRdb's copy carries only in-frame clones and drops some. The sample yields about 100,000 clones, over 80% seen once. Specimen: peripheral blood. The receptors were gathered from a woman aged 70 to 79 with acute or convalescent COVID-19.

This clone was seen once. This sequence joins TRBV7-9 and TRBJ2-6; perhaps TRBD2 as D (7 bases). Germline lookup yields CDR1 SEHNR and CDR2 FQNEAQ (reference sequence). Trimming shortened V by 2 bases and J by 0 bases, and 11 bases separated the two germline ends. The CDR3 has 17 amino acids. Here the CDR3 reads CASSLWGGGSGANVLTF. DNA for the CDR3: TGTGCCAGCAGCTTATGGGGAGGGGGCTCTGGGGCCAACGTCCTGACTTTC.

The chain carries TRBV3-1 (or the pseudogene TRBV3-2) and TRBJ1-3; 7 bases match TRBD1. In germline, CDR1 is LGHDT, CDR2 YNNKEL (reference sequence). The V segment lost 4 bases and the J segment 4 bases; nucleotides outside the gene matches: 1. The CDR3 extends over 13 amino acids. The CDR3 sequence is CASSPGQGNTIYF. CDR3 DNA: TGTGCCAGCAGCCCGGGACAGGGAAACACCATATATTTT.

The V and J genes are TRBV28 and TRBJ1-2; 10 bases fit TRBD1. CDR1 and CDR2 (germline): MDHEN, SYDVKM. The CDR3 runs to 15 residues. Losses at the gene ends were 4 bases for V and 3 bases for J; bases not matched to a gene: 5. CDR3 DNA: TGTGCCAGCAGTTCCGGGACAGGGGATCACTATGGCTACACCTTC. Protein product: CASSSGTGDHYGYTF.

The table lists this clone with a few counts. This chain uses TRBV7-8 with TRBJ1-5; 10 positions agree with TRBD1. This CDR3 comprises 17 residues. Germline loops: CDR1 SGHVS, CDR2 FQNEAQ. Unmatched junction bases numbered 9, after V lost 3 bases and J lost 4 bases. Written as DNA, the CDR3 is TGTGCCAGCAGCTTTCTTAGTTGGGGACAGGGGAATCAGCCCCAGCATTTT. This translates into CASSFLSWGQGNQPQHF.

This clone was seen more than once but under ten times. CDR3 loop: CATRGQGDYGYTF. In DNA, the CDR3 is TGTGCCACGAGAGGACAGGGGGACTATGGCTACACCTTC. This sequence joins TRBV10-3 and TRBJ1-2; 10 bases are a match to TRBD1. This CDR3 spans 13 amino acids. Germline-derived CDR1 and CDR2 are ENHRY and SYGVKD. The J segment lost 3 bases and the V segment lost 10 bases, leaving 5 bases of the junction unmatched.

The rearrangement joins TRBV19 to TRBJ1-2, with a possible D match to TRBD1 (5 bases). This CDR3 region has 15 residues. Looked up from germline, CDR1 is LNHDA and CDR2 is SQIVND (reference sequence). V lost 1 base to trimming and J lost 0 bases, with 9 bases between them. This chain's CDR3 is CASSIVQGANYGYTF. Written as DNA, the CDR3 is TGTGCCAGTAGTATAGTCCAGGGCGCTAACTATGGCTACACCTTC.

The chain recombines TRBV5-1 with TRBJ2-2; weak D call: TRBD1 (6 bases). The V end lost 3 bases, the J end lost 7 bases, and 13 bases lay between the germline ends. Germline V gives CDR1 SGHRS, CDR2 YFSETQ. The CDR3 length is 14 residues. Here the CDR3 DNA reads TGCGCCAGCAGCTCCAGGGGTTTTGACGGGGAGCTGTTTTTT. Its translation is CASSSRGFDGELFF. Together with reference TRBV5-1 and TRBJ2-2, the CDR3 gives the full variable domain: KAGVTQTPRYLIKTRGQQVTLSCSPISGHRSVSWYQQTPGQGLQFLFEYFSETQRNKGNFPGRFSGRQFSNSRSEMNVSTLELGDSALYLCASSSRGFDGELFFGEGSRLTVL.

The rearrangement uses TRBV28 and TRBJ1-2, with TRBD1 as a possible D gene (5 bases). Trimming shortened V by 3 bases and J by 7 bases, and 15 bases separated the two germline ends. CDR3 length: 14 amino acids. Germline V gene lookup returns CDR1 MDHEN and CDR2 SYDVKM. Here the CDR3 reads CASSFSGGLSGYTF. Written as DNA, the CDR3 is TGTGCCAGCAGTTTCTCGGGGGGTTTATCTGGCTACACCTTC.

A remark on this clone: A junction end diverges from the germline sequence, so it may reflect a read error. V is TRBV6-5 and J is TRBJ1-5; D gene unclear. The CDR3 contains 12 residues. CDR1 is MNHEY, CDR2 SVGAGI, per germline. CDR3 in DNA: TGTGCCAGCAGTGACTCCCGGGGGCCCCAGCATTTT. This codes for CASSDSRGPQHF.

V and J are TRBV27 and TRBJ2-2, with a weak D call TRBD2 (6 bases). Deletions cut 6 bases from V and 0 bases from J, with 11 bases between. CDR1 and CDR2 (germline): MNHEY, SMNVEV (reference sequence). The length of the CDR3 is 15 residues. CDR3 DNA sequence: TGTGCCAGCAGGACTAGTGTTTCGAACACCGGGGAGCTGTTTTTT. This gives the protein CASRTSVSNTGELFF.

V usage is TRBV4-1 and J usage is TRBJ2-5, with 8 bases that match TRBD2. Germline V gives CDR1 MGHRA, CDR2 YSYEKL. This CDR3 is built from 16 residues. The ends lost 0 bases at V and 5 bases at J; junction bases unmatched: 8. Here the CDR3 DNA reads TGCGCCAGCAGCCAAGATCAAGCGGGGGTAAGGGAGACCCAGTACTTC. This sequence encodes CASSQDQAGVRETQYF.

This chain connects TRBV18 to TRBJ1-2; D is uncertain. Trimming removed 5 bases at V and 2 bases at J, with 9 bases between. CDR1 is KGHSH and CDR2 is LQKENI in the germline V gene. The CDR3 runs to 13 residues. The CDR3 coding sequence is TGTGCCAGCTCAACGGGGTCCAACTATGGCTACACCTTC. Translated, it gives CASSTGSNYGYTF.

V is TRBV11-2 and J is TRBJ2-7, with 9 positions matching TRBD1. This CDR3 comprises 15 residues. The V gene's germline CDR1 is SGHAT and CDR2 FQNNGV. V shed 4 bases, J shed 2 bases, and the junction held 6 bases outside the gene matches. CDR3: CASSSTGGPPYEQYV. In DNA form, the CDR3 reads TGTGCCAGCAGCTCCACAGGGGGCCCCCCCTACGAGCAGTACGTC.

The rearrangement joins TRBV5-1 to TRBJ2-1, with 7 bases aligning to TRBD1. CDR3 length: 13 amino acids. V trimming: 4 bases; J trimming: 8 bases; junction bases outside the gene matches: 6. Germline V CDR1 and CDR2: SGHRS, YFSETQ. Written as DNA, the CDR3 is TGCGCCAGCAGCAAGACAGGGTTACATGAGCAGTTCTTC. Its translation: CASSKTGLHEQFF.

The gene calls are TRBV14 and TRBJ2-1, with D possibly matching TRBD2 (5 bases). V was pared by 0 bases and J by 9 bases, with 12 bases between. The CDR3 runs to 14 residues. The V gene's germline CDR1 is SGHDN and CDR2 FVKESK. CDR3 region: CASSQDLLGLEQFF. The CDR3 bases are TGTGCCAGCAGCCAAGACCTACTAGGGCTTGAGCAGTTCTTC.

The chain employs TRBV9 and TRBJ2-3, with 12 bases lining up with TRBD2. The germline V gene has CDR1 SGDLS and CDR2 YYNGEE. The CDR3 is 16 amino acids. V was pared by 3 bases and J by 6 bases, with 8 bases of the junction left unmatched. CDR3 in amino acids: CASSAGLAGGGDTQYF. The CDR3 region has the DNA TGTGCCAGCAGCGCCGGGCTAGCGGGAGGGGGGGATACGCAGTATTTT. Full variable domain (remainder filled in from reference TRBV9 and TRBJ2-3): DSGVTQTPKHLITATGQRVTLRCSPRSGDLSVYWYQQSLDQGLQFLIQYYNGEERAKGNILERFSAQQFPDLHSELNLSSLELGDSALYFCASSAGLAGGGDTQYFGPGTRLTVL.

The genes are TRBV7-9 and TRBJ2-7; D remains ambiguous. The V gene lost 5 bases and the J gene lost 1 base, with 12 bases spanning the gap. Germline assignment: CDR1 SEHNR and CDR2 FQNEAQ (reference sequence). The CDR3 sequence is 14 residues long. The CDR3 DNA sequence: TGTGCCAGCAGCCCCATTGGCTCTTCCTACGAGCAGTACTTC. It yields the protein CASSPIGSSYEQYF. Filled out from reference TRBV7-9 and TRBJ2-7, the complete variable domain reads DTGVSQNPRHKITKRGQNVTFRCDPISEHNRLYWYRQTLGQGPEFLTYFQNEAQLEKSRLLSDRFSAERPKGSFSTLEIQRTEQGDSAMYLCASSPIGSSYEQYFGPGTRLTVT.